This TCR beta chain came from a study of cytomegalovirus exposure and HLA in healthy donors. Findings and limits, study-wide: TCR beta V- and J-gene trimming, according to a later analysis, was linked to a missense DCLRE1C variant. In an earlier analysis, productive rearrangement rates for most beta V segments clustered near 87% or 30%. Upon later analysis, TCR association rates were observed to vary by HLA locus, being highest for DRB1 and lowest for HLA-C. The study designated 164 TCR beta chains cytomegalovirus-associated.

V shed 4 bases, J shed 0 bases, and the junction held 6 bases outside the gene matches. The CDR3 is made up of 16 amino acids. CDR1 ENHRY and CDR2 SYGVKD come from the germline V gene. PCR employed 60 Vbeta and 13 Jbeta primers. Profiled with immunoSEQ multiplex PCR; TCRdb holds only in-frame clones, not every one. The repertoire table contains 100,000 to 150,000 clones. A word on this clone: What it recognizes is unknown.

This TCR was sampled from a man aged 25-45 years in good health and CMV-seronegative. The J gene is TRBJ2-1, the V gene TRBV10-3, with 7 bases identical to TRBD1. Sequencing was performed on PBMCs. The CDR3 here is CAISGLAGGSYNEQFF. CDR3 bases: TGTGCCATCAGTGGATTGGCAGGGGGCTCCTACAATGAGCAGTTCTTC.